These T cell receptor beta chains were read from a single sample in a study of blood T cell repertoires in COVID-19. Libraries were prepared by immunoSEQ multiplex PCR; TCRdb keeps only in-frame clonotypes and omits some of them. This sample has about 170,000 clones; approximately 86% occur once, and the top ten carry under 7.5%. Sequencing was carried out using peripheral blood. All receptors come from a man older than 75 with COVID-19, enrolled during active disease. CDR3s include the opening cysteine and the closing phenylalanine or tryptophan. A D gene is named only where the DNA matches it firmly. For some rows the clone size is stated as once, few or many, or as a class when expanded; others skip it.

j_call	v_call	d_call	clone_size	cdr3_nt	cdr3_aa
TRBJ1-2	TRBV10-3	TRBD1	once	TGTGCCATCAGTGAAGGGGGCTTGGGCTATGGCTACACCTTC	CAISEGGLGYGYTF
TRBJ1-4	TRBV5-1	TRBD1	NA	TGCGCCAGCAGCCCCGGGACAGCAATTAATGAAAAACTGTTTTTT	CASSPGTAINEKLFF
TRBJ1-2	TRBV5-1	TRBD1	NA	TGCGCCAGCAGCTTGTCTTGGGACAGGGTGCATGGCTACACCTTC	CASSLSWDRVHGYTF
TRBJ1-6	TRBV7-2	NA	NA	TGTGCCAGCAGCTTTACAGGATTTAATTCACCCCTCCACTTT	CASSFTGFNSPLHF
TRBJ1-5	TRBV2	TRBD1	NA	TGTGCCAGCACTCGGACAGGAGATCAGCCCCAGCATTTT	CASTRTGDQPQHF
TRBJ2-2	TRBV5-5	TRBD1	NA	TGTGCCAGCAGCCCACGCCGGGACAGGGCCACCGGGGAGCTGTTTTTT	CASSPRRDRATGELFF
TRBJ1-2	TRBV9	TRBD1	NA	TGTGCCAGCAGCGTAGCCCCCTCCGGGACAGGCGTGGGTGGCTACACCTTC	CASSVAPSGTGVGGYTF
TRBJ2-7	TRBV15	TRBD1	NA	TGTGCCACCAGCAGTAGAAAGGACAGGGAAGGGAACTTC	CATSSRKDREGNF
TRBJ1-1	TRBV29-1	TRBD1	NA	TGCAGCGCCGGGACAGGGAGGGACACTGAAGCTTTCTTT	CSAGTGRDTEAFF
TRBJ1-6	TRBV25-1	TRBD1	NA	TGTGCCAGCAGTGGACGGACAGGGTTAGCCCTCCACTTT	CASSGRTGLALHF
TRBJ1-1	TRBV5-1	NA	few	TGCGCCAGCAGCTTGGATGCGGGGAGGGTCGGTGAAGCTTTCTTT	CASSLDAGRVGEAFF
TRBJ2-3	TRBV6-5	TRBD2	NA	TGTGCCAGCAGATACGGGGGGGGCACAGATACGCAGTATTTT	CASRYGGGTDTQYF
TRBJ1-5	TRBV2	NA	NA	TGTGCCAGCAGTGGGAGGGCACCCAATCAGCCCCAGCATTTT	CASSGRAPNQPQHF
TRBJ1-5	TRBV6-5	NA	NA	TGTGCCAGCAGTTACAATGCAGGGGTGGGCAATCAGCCCCAGCATTTT	CASSYNAGVGNQPQHF
TRBJ1-6	TRBV7-9	TRBD1	NA	TGTGCCAGCAGCGCGTGGACAGGGAGCTCCTATAATTCACCCCTCCACTTT	CASSAWTGSSYNSPLHF
TRBJ1-6	TRBV25-1	TRBD1	NA	TGTGCCACCCACGGCAGGGGGGTTTCACCCCTCCACTTT	CATHGRGVSPLHF
TRBJ1-2	TRBV5-1	TRBD1	NA	TGCGCCAGCACTCCTCGGACAGGGAGTGTTTATGGCTACACCTTC	CASTPRTGSVYGYTF
TRBJ1-5	TRBV19	NA	few	TGTGCCAGTACCGACGGAGAATTTTATCAGCCCCAGCATTTT	CASTDGEFYQPQHF
TRBJ2-3	TRBV13	NA	NA	TGTGCCAGCAGCTCACCCCCGCTCACTCGGCTAGCTAGCACAGATACGCAGTATTTT	CASSSPPLTRLASTDTQYF
TRBJ2-5	TRBV7-8	NA	once	TGTGCCAGCAGCTCCCCCGGTCTACCAGAGACCCAGTACTTC	CASSSPGLPETQYF
TRBJ2-2	TRBV19	NA	once	TGTGCCAGTAGTGCAGGACAGAACACCGGGGAGCTGTTTTTT	CASSAGQNTGELFF
TRBJ1-2	TRBV5-1	TRBD1	NA	TGCGCCAGCAGCTTGTTGCAGGGGGCGTATGGCTACACCTTC	CASSLLQGAYGYTF
TRBJ2-3	TRBV7-9	NA	NA	TGTGCCAGCAGCTTATGGGGGGTTGGAGATACGCAGTATTTT	CASSLWGVGDTQYF
TRBJ1-2	TRBV7-2	NA	NA	TGTGCCAGCACCCTACAGGGCTTCTATGGCTACACCTTC	CASTLQGFYGYTF
TRBJ2-7	TRBV2	TRBD2	NA	TGTGCCAGCAGTGAGGATAGCGGGGGTTTCTACGAGCAGTACTTC	CASSEDSGGFYEQYF
TRBJ2-7	TRBV5-1	TRBD2	NA	TGCGCCAGCAGCGGACTAGCGGGGGGACGGGAGCAGTACTTC	CASSGLAGGREQYF
TRBJ2-7	TRBV5-6	TRBD1	NA	TGTGCCAGCAGCGGCCGGGACAGGGGGCTTTACGAGCAGTACTTC	CASSGRDRGLYEQYF
TRBJ1-6	TRBV27	NA	NA	TGTGCCAGCAGCCAAACCACAGTCAATTCACCCCTCCACTTT	CASSQTTVNSPLHF
TRBJ1-6	TRBV5-1	TRBD1	NA	TGCGCCAGCAGCTTAGGGCCCCCAGGGGGCGGATCACCCCTCCACTTT	CASSLGPPGGGSPLHF
TRBJ1-2	TRBV4-1	NA	few	TGCGCCAGCAGCCAAGTGGACAGTCTCTTGGGCTACACCTTC	CASSQVDSLLGYTF
TRBJ1-1	TRBV7-9	NA	NA	TGTGCCAGCAGCCGGACAAGCACTGAAGCTTTCTTT	CASSRTSTEAFF
TRBJ1-1	TRBV7-9	NA	NA	TGTGCCAGCAGCCTAGGGGCGATCGTGGAAGCTTTCTTT	CASSLGAIVEAFF
TRBJ1-1	TRBV28	NA	NA	TGTGCCAGCAGTTTAGGAGGGCGCAGGGTTACTGAAGCTTTCTTT	CASSLGGRRVTEAFF
TRBJ1-1	TRBV29-1	NA	NA	TGCAGCGTTGATCCCGGGTACACTGAAGCTTTCTTT	CSVDPGYTEAFF
TRBJ2-5	TRBV5-1	NA	NA	TGCGCCAGCAGCTTGCCCGGGGCGGGGGAGACCCAGTACTTC	CASSLPGAGETQYF
TRBJ1-4	TRBV18	NA	NA	TGTGCCAGCTCCCCTGACAGTAATGAAAAACTGTTTTTT	CASSPDSNEKLFF
TRBJ1-1	TRBV28	NA	NA	TGTGCCAGCAGAATAGGGGGGAACACTGAAGCTTTCTTT	CASRIGGNTEAFF
TRBJ2-7	TRBV10-3	TRBD1	NA	TGTGCCATCAGTGAGCCGGGACAGGGGGCACCCTACGAGCAGTACTTC	CAISEPGQGAPYEQYF
TRBJ1-4	TRBV2	NA	NA	TGTGCCAGCAGCAGAGAGAGGGGGGGTAATGAAAAACTGTTTTTT	CASSRERGGNEKLFF
TRBJ1-2	TRBV12-3/TRBV12-4	NA	NA	TGTGCCAGCGCCGCACAGGGCTACTATGGCTACACCTTC	CASAAQGYYGYTF
TRBJ1-1	TRBV5-4	TRBD1	NA	TGTGCCAGCAGCTTATGGACAGGGAAAACTGAAGCTTTCTTT	CASSLWTGKTEAFF
TRBJ1-5	TRBV19	TRBD1	NA	TGTGCCAGTAGAGTGGCTCACCTACAGGGGGCCGGTAGCAATCAGCCCCAGCATTTT	CASRVAHLQGAGSNQPQHF
TRBJ1-1	TRBV27	NA	once	TGTGCCAGTCAAAGGGGAGGGGCGAACACTGAAGCTTTCTTT	CASQRGGANTEAFF
TRBJ1-2	TRBV6-2/TRBV6-3	TRBD1	NA	TGTGCCAGCAGTTACGACAGGGGGACCTATGGCTACACCTTC	CASSYDRGTYGYTF
TRBJ2-5	TRBV10-3	NA	NA	TGTGCCATCAGTGAGTCAATGGAGGGGATGGGCCAAGAGACCCAGTACTTC	CAISESMEGMGQETQYF
TRBJ2-6	TRBV7-9	NA	NA	TGTGCCAGCGTCCTTTTCTCCGGGGCCAACGTCCTGACTTTC	CASVLFSGANVLTF
TRBJ2-7	TRBV9	TRBD1	NA	TGTGCCAGCAGCACCACTCCCGGGACAGCCCCCTACGAGCAGTACTTC	CASSTTPGTAPYEQYF
TRBJ2-6	TRBV4-2	NA	NA	TGTGCCAGCAGCCAAGCAACAGGGTTCGGGGCCAACGTCCTGACTTTC	CASSQATGFGANVLTF
TRBJ2-6	TRBV7-2	TRBD2	NA	TGTGCCAGCAGCCCCTCCCCAGCGGGGGGGCCTGGGGCCAACGTCCTGACTTTC	CASSPSPAGGPGANVLTF
TRBJ2-7	TRBV24-1	TRBD2	NA	TGTGCCACCAGTGATGGACTAGCGACCTCCTACGAGCAGTACTTC	CATSDGLATSYEQYF
TRBJ2-7	TRBV5-1	TRBD2	NA	TGCGCCAGCAGCCCAGCTAGCGGGGGTCTCTACGAGCAGTACTTC	CASSPASGGLYEQYF